This is a list of T cell receptor beta chains from one sample in a study of neoadjuvant anti-PD-1 for oral cavity cancer. TCRdb's copy holds only in-frame clones and misses some; the assay was immunoSEQ multiplex PCR. The table lists over 14,000 clones, roughly 68% of them singletons. Sample: PBMCs, taken before nivolumab (anti-PD-1) treatment. The receptors originated from a person aged 35-79 years with oral cavity squamous cell carcinoma. Both conserved end residues are part of each CDR3. A D gene is named only where the DNA matches it firmly. Rows may omit the clone size; those that give it use once, few, many or a size class.

D gene: .; clone size: .; J gene: TRBJ1-5; V gene: TRBV30; CDR3 protein: CAWTSGTGVEPQHF; CDR3 DNA: TGTGCCTGGACGTCGGGCACAGGCGTCGAACCCCAGCATTTT
D gene: .; clone size: .; J gene: TRBJ1-2; V gene: TRBV6-1; CDR3 protein: CASTIEPNYGYTF; CDR3 DNA: TGTGCCAGCACAATAGAACCCAACTATGGCTACACCTTC
D gene: TRBD2; clone size: .; J gene: TRBJ2-7; V gene: TRBV11-2; CDR3 protein: CASSLGVQRGSYEQYF; CDR3 DNA: TGTGCCAGCAGCTTAGGTGTCCAGCGGGGCTCCTACGAGCAGTACTTC
D gene: .; clone size: .; J gene: TRBJ1-2; V gene: TRBV25-1; CDR3 protein: CASRDPGTTYGYTF; CDR3 DNA: TGTGCCAGCAGGGATCCCGGGACAACTTATGGCTACACCTTC
D gene: .; clone size: .; J gene: TRBJ1-3; V gene: TRBV11-1; CDR3 protein: CASSSKPGRDIYF; CDR3 DNA: TGTGCCAGCAGCTCGAAGCCCGGGCGAGACATATATTTT
D gene: .; clone size: .; J gene: TRBJ2-5; V gene: TRBV25-1; CDR3 protein: CASSEYRGAGAQYF; CDR3 DNA: TGTGCCAGCAGTGAATATAGGGGGGCAGGGGCCCAGTACTTC
D gene: .; clone size: few; J gene: TRBJ1-5; V gene: TRBV6-1; CDR3 protein: CASSDGPALEPQHF; CDR3 DNA: TGTGCCAGCAGTGACGGACCGGCTTTGGAGCCCCAGCATTTT
D gene: .; clone size: few; J gene: TRBJ1-5; V gene: TRBV10-2; CDR3 protein: CASSESGVNQPQHF; CDR3 DNA: TGCGCCAGCAGTGAGTCTGGAGTCAATCAGCCCCAGCATTTT
D gene: .; clone size: .; J gene: TRBJ1-1; V gene: TRBV11-3; CDR3 protein: CASSLNSGNTEAFF; CDR3 DNA: TGTGCCAGCAGCTTAAACAGCGGGAACACTGAAGCTTTCTTT
D gene: TRBD1; clone size: .; J gene: TRBJ2-2; V gene: TRBV11-2; CDR3 protein: CASSLKQGPTGELFF; CDR3 DNA: TGTGCCAGCAGCTTGAAACAGGGGCCAACCGGGGAGCTGTTTTTT
D gene: .; clone size: few; J gene: TRBJ2-7; V gene: TRBV4-2; CDR3 protein: CASSQDRGSLYEQYF; CDR3 DNA: TGTGCCAGCAGCCAAGATCGAGGTAGCCTCTACGAGCAGTACTTC
D gene: .; clone size: .; J gene: TRBJ1-1; V gene: TRBV6-1; CDR3 protein: CASSEYQGKTEAFF; CDR3 DNA: TGTGCCAGCAGTGAATACCAGGGGAAGACTGAAGCTTTCTTT
D gene: .; clone size: .; J gene: TRBJ2-5; V gene: TRBV5-8; CDR3 protein: CASSLRVWTRGETQYF; CDR3 DNA: TGTGCCAGCAGCTTGAGGGTCTGGACTAGGGGGGAGACCCAGTACTTC
D gene: .; clone size: once; J gene: TRBJ2-5; V gene: TRBV27; CDR3 protein: CASSFNTPRETQYF; CDR3 DNA: TGTGCCAGCAGTTTTAACACTCCCCGGGAGACCCAGTACTTC
D gene: TRBD2; clone size: .; J gene: TRBJ2-1; V gene: TRBV6-1; CDR3 protein: CASSVSLAGVGFEQFF; CDR3 DNA: TGTGCCAGCAGTGTGTCTCTAGCGGGAGTTGGTTTTGAGCAGTTCTTC
D gene: TRBD2; clone size: .; J gene: TRBJ2-1; V gene: TRBV10-1; CDR3 protein: CASSESASGSYNEQFF; CDR3 DNA: TGCGCCAGCAGTGAGTCGGCTAGCGGTTCCTACAATGAGCAGTTCTTC
D gene: TRBD2; clone size: .; J gene: TRBJ2-1; V gene: TRBV19; CDR3 protein: CASSIRRGINNEQFF; CDR3 DNA: TGTGCCAGTAGTATTAGGCGGGGGATAAACAATGAGCAGTTCTTC
D gene: TRBD1; clone size: few; J gene: TRBJ2-7; V gene: TRBV2; CDR3 protein: CASSEIPWTGESYEQYF; CDR3 DNA: TGTGCCAGCAGTGAGATACCCTGGACAGGGGAAAGCTACGAGCAGTACTTC
D gene: .; clone size: few; J gene: TRBJ1-5; V gene: TRBV19; CDR3 protein: CASSTRQRQPQHF; CDR3 DNA: TGTGCCAGTAGTACGAGACAGCGTCAGCCCCAGCATTTT
D gene: .; clone size: .; J gene: TRBJ2-7; V gene: TRBV4-1; CDR3 protein: CASSQDQGREQYF; CDR3 DNA: TGCGCCAGCAGCCAAGACCAGGGACGGGAGCAGTACTTC
D gene: .; clone size: .; J gene: TRBJ2-1; V gene: TRBV7-9; CDR3 protein: CASSPLGWGTNEQFF; CDR3 DNA: TGTGCCAGCAGCCCCCTCGGTTGGGGGACGAATGAGCAGTTCTTC
D gene: TRBD1; clone size: .; J gene: TRBJ1-1; V gene: TRBV5-6; CDR3 protein: CASSSNIPPTGGMNTEAFF; CDR3 DNA: TGTGCCAGCAGCTCAAATATCCCCCCGACAGGGGGAATGAACACTGAAGCTTTCTTT
D gene: .; clone size: .; J gene: TRBJ1-2; V gene: TRBV29-1; CDR3 protein: CSVADIKGSYTF; CDR3 DNA: TGCAGCGTTGCCGACATCAAAGGCAGCTACACCTTC
D gene: TRBD1; clone size: .; J gene: TRBJ1-5; V gene: TRBV7-2; CDR3 protein: CASSLGRQGWWVNQPQHF; CDR3 DNA: TGTGCCAGCAGCTTAGGGAGACAGGGATGGTGGGTAAATCAGCCCCAGCATTTT
D gene: .; clone size: .; J gene: TRBJ1-3; V gene: TRBV19; CDR3 protein: CASSPTWAAAGNTIYF; CDR3 DNA: TGTGCCAGTAGTCCAACCTGGGCAGCTGCGGGAAACACCATATATTTT
D gene: .; clone size: few; J gene: TRBJ1-2; V gene: TRBV14; CDR3 protein: CASSQLQGIYGYTF; CDR3 DNA: TGTGCCAGCAGCCAACTACAGGGAATCTATGGCTACACCTTC
D gene: .; clone size: .; J gene: TRBJ1-5; V gene: TRBV5-1; CDR3 protein: CASSLDGFFNQPQHF; CDR3 DNA: TGCGCCAGCAGCTTGGACGGATTCTTCAATCAGCCCCAGCATTTT
D gene: .; clone size: .; J gene: TRBJ2-2; V gene: TRBV5-6; CDR3 protein: CASSSVTGELFF; CDR3 DNA: TGTGCCAGCAGCTCGGTGACCGGGGAGCTGTTTTTT
D gene: .; clone size: .; J gene: TRBJ2-7; V gene: TRBV5-1; CDR3 protein: CASSPEPSYEQYF; CDR3 DNA: TGCGCCAGCAGCCCGGAACCATCCTACGAGCAGTACTTC
D gene: .; clone size: once; J gene: TRBJ2-1; V gene: TRBV11-3; CDR3 protein: CASSYDWGPRGNEQFF; CDR3 DNA: TGTGCCAGCAGCTACGATTGGGGGCCAAGGGGCAATGAGCAGTTCTTC
D gene: .; clone size: few; J gene: TRBJ1-2; V gene: TRBV7-9; CDR3 protein: CASSSLTGTTGYGYTF; CDR3 DNA: TGTGCCAGCAGCTCACTTACAGGGACAACAGGCTATGGCTACACCTTC
D gene: .; clone size: .; J gene: TRBJ2-3; V gene: TRBV6-1; CDR3 protein: CASSDSPDTQYF; CDR3 DNA: TGTGCCAGCAGTGACAGCCCAGATACGCAGTATTTT
D gene: .; clone size: .; J gene: TRBJ1-5; V gene: TRBV28; CDR3 protein: CASSFLGSEPQHF; CDR3 DNA: TGTGCCAGCAGTTTTTTAGGGTCCGAGCCCCAGCATTTT
D gene: .; clone size: .; J gene: TRBJ1-4; V gene: TRBV6-5; CDR3 protein: CASSYSLGEKLFF; CDR3 DNA: TGTGCCAGCAGTTACTCGCTTGGGGAAAAACTGTTTTTT
D gene: .; clone size: .; J gene: TRBJ2-3; V gene: TRBV19; CDR3 protein: CASSPPGLRHTQYF; CDR3 DNA: TGTGCCAGTAGTCCCCCTGGGCTGCGGCATACGCAGTATTTT
D gene: TRBD1; clone size: .; J gene: TRBJ1-2; V gene: TRBV7-8; CDR3 protein: CASSGRTGFGGYTF; CDR3 DNA: TGTGCCAGCAGCGGGAGGACAGGGTTTGGTGGCTACACCTTC
D gene: TRBD1; clone size: few; J gene: TRBJ1-2; V gene: TRBV30; CDR3 protein: CACQDRDRNGYTF; CDR3 DNA: TGTGCCTGCCAAGACAGGGATCGGAATGGCTACACCTTC
D gene: .; clone size: .; J gene: TRBJ2-5; V gene: TRBV11-2; CDR3 protein: CASSLGGAETQYF; CDR3 DNA: TGTGCCAGCAGCTTAGGGGGCGCAGAGACCCAGTACTTC
D gene: .; clone size: .; J gene: TRBJ2-4; V gene: TRBV6-5; CDR3 protein: CASSYSGRPENIQYF; CDR3 DNA: TGTGCCAGCAGTTACTCGGGACGTCCCGAAAACATTCAGTACTTC
D gene: .; clone size: .; J gene: TRBJ2-7; V gene: TRBV5-1; CDR3 protein: CASSLARRTLLPYEQYF; CDR3 DNA: TGCGCCAGCAGCTTGGCCCGCAGGACGCTTCTCCCCTACGAGCAGTACTTC
D gene: TRBD2; clone size: .; J gene: TRBJ2-7; V gene: TRBV7-8; CDR3 protein: CASSQRREAPYEQYF; CDR3 DNA: TGTGCCAGCAGCCAGAGGCGGGAGGCCCCCTACGAGCAGTACTTC
D gene: .; clone size: .; J gene: TRBJ1-5; V gene: TRBV6-5; CDR3 protein: CASSYGGGNQPQHF; CDR3 DNA: TGTGCCAGCAGTTACGGGGGTGGCAATCAGCCCCAGCATTTT
D gene: TRBD1; clone size: .; J gene: TRBJ2-1; V gene: TRBV4-2; CDR3 protein: CASSPRGARGHGNEQFF; CDR3 DNA: TGTGCCAGCAGCCCCCGAGGGGCCAGGGGGCATGGAAATGAGCAGTTCTTC
D gene: TRBD1; clone size: .; J gene: TRBJ1-5; V gene: TRBV4-1; CDR3 protein: CASSRLTGFQPQHF; CDR3 DNA: TGCGCCAGCAGCCGTTTGACAGGGTTTCAGCCCCAGCATTTT